The rows below give T cell receptor beta chains drawn from one sample of a study of shared clonotypes between healthy human individuals. Profiling relied on immunoSEQ multiplex PCR, and the TCRdb table lists in-frame clones only, not all of them. The top ten hold 0.7% to 0.95% of the sample, which has around 1,100,000 clones, roughly 77% seen once. Sequenced sample: memory CD4+ T cells from PBMCs. The receptors shown here come from a man aged 18 to 29 in good health. Some clones in this sample may be carry-over from other donors' samples. CDR3s include the opening cysteine and the closing phenylalanine or tryptophan. D genes are given only for firm matches. Clone size, where shown, is once, few, many, or a class for clones that have expanded.

D gene,V gene,J gene,clone size,CDR3 DNA,CDR3 protein
TRBD1,TRBV7-2,TRBJ1-2,NA,TGTGCCAGCAGCTTGGGACAGGGGTCATTGAGTGCCTACACCTTC,CASSLGQGSLSAYTF
NA,TRBV5-1,TRBJ2-3,NA,TGCGCCAGCAGCTTGGCCGTGGGAGCAGATACGCAGTATTTT,CASSLAVGADTQYF
NA,TRBV7-3,TRBJ2-1,NA,TGTGCCAGCAGCTTATCAGGGACATCGTACAATGAGCAGTTCTTC,CASSLSGTSYNEQFF
TRBD1,TRBV5-6,TRBJ2-1,NA,TGTGCCAGCAGCCCCCCCTATACTAGGACAGGGATATTGTACCAGAACGAGTTCTTC,CASSPPYTRTGILYQNEFF
TRBD2,TRBV5-4,TRBJ2-7,few,TGTGCCAGCAGCGGGGGGACTAGAAGAATTCAGGGCGAGCAGTACTTC,CASSGGTRRIQGEQYF
TRBD1,TRBV27,TRBJ2-7,NA,TGTGCCAGCAGTTTATCAGGGACAGGGGGCTTAGGCTCCTACGAGCAGTACTTC,CASSLSGTGGLGSYEQYF
TRBD1,TRBV2,TRBJ2-2,NA,TGTGCCACCTTGGGACAGGCGGGAACCGGGGAGCTGTTTTTT,CATLGQAGTGELFF
TRBD2,TRBV7-9,TRBJ2-1,NA,TGTGCCAGCAGTCATCGACTAGCGGTTAACAATGAGCAGTTCTTC,CASSHRLAVNNEQFF
TRBD2,TRBV7-3,TRBJ2-1,NA,TGTGCCAGCAGCTCCTCCGGGACTAGCGGCTATGAGCAGTTCTTC,CASSSSGTSGYEQFF
TRBD1,TRBV7-2,TRBJ1-2,NA,TGTGCCAGCAGCTCAGGACAGGGTAGCTACACCTTC,CASSSGQGSYTF
NA,TRBV21-1,TRBJ1-3,few,TGTGCCAGCAGCAAAAACTACGCTCTCCCAGAGGGGTCTGGAAACACCATATATTTT,CASSKNYALPEGSGNTIYF
TRBD2,TRBV5-1,TRBJ2-2,NA,TGCGCCAGCAGACCCTACGGGACTAGCGGTACCGGGGAGCTGTTTTTT,CASRPYGTSGTGELFF
NA,TRBV30,TRBJ1-3,NA,TGTGCCTGGAGTGTAGTTGGTGCACTGCTCTCTGGAAACACCATATATTTT,CAWSVVGALLSGNTIYF
NA,TRBV28,TRBJ2-2,NA,TGTGCCAGCAGTATGGGACCCGGGGAGCTGTTTTTT,CASSMGPGELFF
NA,TRBV4-2,TRBJ2-3,NA,TGTGCCAGCAGCCAAGTTCGAGATACGCAGTATTTT,CASSQVRDTQYF
NA,TRBV28,TRBJ1-5,few,TGTGCCAGCGCCAACAGGGTCTATCAGCCCCAGCATTTT,CASANRVYQPQHF
TRBD2,TRBV7-2,TRBJ2-1,NA,TGTGCCAGCAGCTCCATCGGGGGGAGGGGCTTGAATGAGCAGTTCTTC,CASSSIGGRGLNEQFF
TRBD1,TRBV30,TRBJ1-4,few,TGTGCCTGGACTGGGACAGGGAATGAAAAACTGTTTTTT,CAWTGTGNEKLFF
TRBD2,TRBV30,TRBJ2-1,few,TGTGCCTGGGGGAGGACTAGCGGGAGGGGCAATGAGCAGTTCTTC,CAWGRTSGRGNEQFF
TRBD2,TRBV28,TRBJ2-1,NA,TGTGCCAGCAGCCCTTATCTAGCGGGAGGGATGAATGAGCAGTTCTTC,CASSPYLAGGMNEQFF
NA,TRBV5-4,TRBJ2-2,NA,TGTGCCAGCAGCCCCTCGGGCGGCAGGGGGAACACCGGGGAGCTGTTTTTT,CASSPSGGRGNTGELFF
NA,TRBV6-4,TRBJ2-2,few,TGTGCCAGCGGACAGACACCGAACACCGGGGAGCTGTTTTTT,CASGQTPNTGELFF
TRBD2,TRBV6-1,TRBJ2-7,NA,TGTGCCAGCAGTGAAAGCGGGAGCTACGAGCAGTACTTC,CASSESGSYEQYF
NA,TRBV4-1,TRBJ1-5,NA,TGCGCCAGCAGCCAAGTTATTGTAGGGACCGGGAGGAGGAATCAGCCCCAGCATTTT,CASSQVIVGTGRRNQPQHF
TRBD2,TRBV27,TRBJ2-7,NA,TGTGCCAGCAGTTTTGGCGGGAGCGCGGGCCTCATCTACGAGCAGTACTTC,CASSFGGSAGLIYEQYF
NA,TRBV7-2,TRBJ1-4,NA,TGTGCCAGCAGCCCGAGTCGGCAGGGATATGAAAAACTGTTTTTT,CASSPSRQGYEKLFF
NA,TRBV5-1,TRBJ2-7,NA,TGCGCCAGCAGCGTTAGTGACGAGCAGTACTTC,CASSVSDEQYF
NA,TRBV20-1,TRBJ1-2,NA,TGCAGTGCTAGGTCTCCAGGGACTGCCTTC,CSARSPGTAF
TRBD2,TRBV7-3,TRBJ2-5,NA,TGTGCCAGCAGCTTGAGCGGGAGTGCAGAGACCCAGTACTTC,CASSLSGSAETQYF
NA,TRBV7-2,TRBJ2-1,NA,TGTGCCAGCAGCAATCCTACCTTCAACAATGAGCAGTTCTTC,CASSNPTFNNEQFF
TRBD2,TRBV2,TRBJ2-2,NA,TGTGCCAGCAGCCAAAGCGGGAGGGCCGTCGGGGAGCTGTTTTTT,CASSQSGRAVGELFF
NA,TRBV19,TRBJ1-1,NA,TGTGCCAGTAGACGTTCAGGGGTCCTAATGAACACTGAAGCTTTCTTT,CASRRSGVLMNTEAFF
TRBD1,TRBV10-3,TRBJ2-5,NA,TGTGCCATCAGTGACCAGGACAGGGGGGACCAAGAGACCCAGTACTTC,CAISDQDRGDQETQYF
NA,TRBV30,TRBJ1-4,NA,TGTGCCTGGAGTGTACGGGGGGCAGGCGAAAAACTGTTTTTT,CAWSVRGAGEKLFF